This T cell receptor beta chain emerged from a study of response to subunit inactivated influenza vaccine. Study-level points and caveats: The authors put forward the suggestion that each seasonal influenza vaccination may bring in only a limited number of new T cells.

Regarding this clonotype: The antigen is undetermined.

TCRdb redid the calling of the RT-PCR reads with MiXCR, one entry per CDR3 protein. The data contain around 530,000 distinct CDR3 sequences, roughly 10% of them singletons. Trimming left V 3 bases short and J 9 bases short, with 16 bases between. From germline, CDR1 is SGHRS and CDR2 YFSETQ. This CDR3 region has 14 residues. The source was PBMCs from blood, collected on the day of vaccination. The chain recombines TRBV5-1 with TRBJ2-1, with D perhaps matching TRBD2 (6 bases). This receptor was obtained from a middle-aged man who received an inactivated influenza vaccine. Written as DNA, the CDR3 is TGCGCCAGCAGCTCGGGGGAAAGCGCCGGTGAGCAGTTCTTC. As protein: CASSSGESAGEQFF. Looking up the rest from reference TRBV5-1 and TRBJ2-1 gives the full variable domain: KAGVTQTPRYLIKTRGQQVTLSCSPISGHRSVSWYQQTPGQGLQFLFEYFSETQRNKGNFPGRFSGRQFSNSRSEMNVSTLELGDSALYLCASSSGESAGEQFFGPGTRLTVL.